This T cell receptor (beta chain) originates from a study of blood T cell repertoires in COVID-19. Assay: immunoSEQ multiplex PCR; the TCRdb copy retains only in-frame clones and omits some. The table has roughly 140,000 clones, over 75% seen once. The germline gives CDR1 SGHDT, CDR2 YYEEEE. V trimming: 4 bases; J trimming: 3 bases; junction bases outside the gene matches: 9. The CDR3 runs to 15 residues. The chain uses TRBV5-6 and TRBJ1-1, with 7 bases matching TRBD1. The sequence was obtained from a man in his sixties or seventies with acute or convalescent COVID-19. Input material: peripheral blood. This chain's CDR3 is CASSPGDSLHTEAFF. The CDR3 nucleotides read TGTGCCAGCAGCCCTGGGGACAGTTTACACACTGAAGCTTTCTTT.